The rows below give T cell receptor beta chains drawn from one sample of a study of blood T cell repertoires in COVID-19. Sequencing was performed with immunoSEQ multiplex PCR; in TCRdb, only in-frame clones are kept and a portion is missing. The repertoire holds approximately 230,000 clones, 70% to 85% seen once, with approximately 15% in the top ten. The specimen was PBMCs or T cells enriched from blood (not recorded which). Every receptor here comes from a middle-aged man who had recovered from COVID-19. The CDR3 runs from the conserved cysteine through the conserved F or W. A D gene is named only where the DNA matches it firmly.

>TRBJ1-4|13|TRBV19|NA
CASTLSRGEKLFF
>TRBJ2-3|16|TRBV3-1/TRBV3-2|NA
CASSPGTFTSTDTQYF
>TRBJ1-1|12|TRBV7-9|NA
CASGQLNTEAFF
>TRBJ2-1|14|TRBV7-9|TRBD1
CASRGTGVYNEQFF
>TRBJ2-2|14|TRBV10-3|TRBD2
CAITGLAVTGELFF
>TRBJ2-7|14|TRBV4-1|NA
CASSQDQVAYEQYF
>TRBJ2-7|12|TRBV16|NA
CASSPGGGGQYF
>TRBJ1-6|12|TRBV7-2|NA
CASSSGLSPLHF
>TRBJ2-3|14|TRBV5-1|NA
CASSLEQGTDTQYF
>TRBJ1-2|16|TRBV28|NA
CASTFTYQGLHYGYTF
>TRBJ2-5|13|TRBV6-5|NA
CASSYSTGGTQYF
>TRBJ1-1|12|TRBV29-1|TRBD1
CSVEGQGQVAFF
>TRBJ2-1|16|TRBV7-6|NA
CASSLDSMVSYNEQFF
>TRBJ1-6|14|TRBV6-5|TRBD1
CASLRGRGTSPLHF
>TRBJ2-2|16|TRBV4-2|TRBD2
CASSQISGSNTGELFF
>TRBJ2-1|13|TRBV28|NA
CASSYPAGYEQFF
>TRBJ2-3|14|TRBV28|TRBD2
CASSLAGGTDTQYF
>TRBJ1-2|15|TRBV4-2|NA
CASSQALAQGGGYTF
>TRBJ1-2|12|TRBV7-9|NA
CASSSNREGYTF
>TRBJ2-7|16|TRBV9|TRBD2
CASSKSGGGGLYEQYF
>TRBJ2-1|16|TRBV5-4|TRBD1
CASSTRTGASYNEQFF
>TRBJ1-3|15|TRBV27|TRBD1
CASRGQYGTGNTIYF
>TRBJ1-6|14|TRBV28|TRBD1
CASSDRGVSSPLHF
>TRBJ2-1|17|TRBV13|TRBD1
CASSPPLEGQNYNEQFF
>TRBJ2-1|15|TRBV5-1|TRBD2
CASSLVAGAYNEQFF
>TRBJ1-1|15|TRBV28|TRBD1
CASSPWQGANTEAFF
>TRBJ2-1|19|TRBV14|TRBD2
CASSQDGGLRTSGYNEQFF
>TRBJ2-5|11|TRBV20-1|NA
CSARGGETQYF
>TRBJ1-2|15|TRBV19|NA
CASSVQAVNVYGYTF
>TRBJ1-1|13|TRBV5-1|NA
CASSFDRHTEAFF
>TRBJ2-5|12|TRBV28|NA
CASSFVLETQYF
>TRBJ1-1|15|TRBV5-1|TRBD1
CASSPRPGTVAEAFF
>TRBJ2-5|13|TRBV2|NA
CASSGTFADTQYF
>TRBJ2-3|16|TRBV5-4|TRBD1
CASSLGPGQSADTQYF
>TRBJ1-6|16|TRBV7-6|TRBD1
CASSSRPGQGVSPLHF
>TRBJ1-5|12|TRBV7-9|NA
CASSSEGRAQHF
>TRBJ2-7|12|TRBV6-5|NA
CAIETRSYEQYF
>TRBJ1-1|15|TRBV7-2|NA
CASSLNQARGTEAFF
>TRBJ2-2|17|TRBV7-2|TRBD1
CASSFIGGQGGTGELFF
>TRBJ1-2|12|TRBV28|TRBD1
CASSGTGGGYTF
>TRBJ1-4|14|TRBV27|TRBD1
CASSLNRGSEKLFF
>TRBJ1-1|13|TRBV7-3|NA
CASSGSQNTEAFF
>TRBJ1-4|15|TRBV28|NA
CASTTSGIANEKLFF
>TRBJ2-7|17|TRBV15|TRBD2
CATSRESAGLAFYEQYF
>TRBJ1-2|15|TRBV15|NA
CATSGTPQGPNGYTF
>TRBJ1-5|13|TRBV6-5|NA
CARAEIPEQPQHF
>TRBJ1-2|13|TRBV6-5|TRBD1
CASSFRTGLGYTF
>TRBJ2-3|14|TRBV30|TRBD2
CAWRDPSGTDTQYF
>TRBJ1-6|14|TRBV27|NA
CASRVDSYNSPLHF
>TRBJ1-5|15|TRBV6-5|TRBD1
CASSQGAPRHQPQHF
>TRBJ2-1|13|TRBV28|NA
CASRLGALNEQFF
>TRBJ2-1|14|TRBV7-3|NA
CASCRGGIDNEQFF
>TRBJ1-1|15|TRBV5-1|NA
CASSLGYRPDTEAFF
>TRBJ2-1|15|TRBV9|TRBD1
CASSVRTGGSNEQFF
>TRBJ1-4|13|TRBV27|NA
CASSTGRAEKLFF